The 8 T cell receptor beta chains presented below share a single source sample, sequenced in a study of blood T cell repertoires in COVID-19. This table comes from immunoSEQ multiplex PCR, and its TCRdb copy is limited to in-frame clones, with some not included. The table includes some 270,000 clones, about 87% detected once. Input material: PBMCs or T cells enriched from blood (not recorded which). The receptors were sampled from a middle-aged woman who had been exposed to COVID-19.

Details on this clone: Distinct nucleotide sequences in the sample also encode this CDR3. The rearrangement uses TRBV5-1 and TRBJ1-2, with D maybe TRBD1 (6 bases). CDR3 length: 15 residues. Germline lookup yields CDR1 SGHRS and CDR2 YFSETQ. Trimming left V 0 bases short and J 2 bases short, with 11 bases between. Here the CDR3 DNA reads TGCGCCAGCAGCTTGGCGGCAGGGGCGAACTATGGCTACACCTTC. It is translated as CASSLAAGANYGYTF.

This chain joins TRBV29-1 and TRBJ1-2; TRBD1 matches at 11 bases. The CDR3 consists of 14 residues. Germline-derived CDR1 and CDR2 are SQVTM and ANQGSEA. With V trimmed by 5 bases and J by 7 bases, 9 bases remained unmatched. CDR3 in amino acids: CSVMARDRGSGYTF. Here the CDR3 DNA reads TGCAGCGTTATGGCTCGGGACAGGGGGAGTGGCTACACCTTC.

The chain carries TRBV28 and TRBJ2-1; TRBD1 is a possible D gene (6 bases). CDR1 is MDHEN, CDR2 SYDVKM, per germline. The CDR3 sequence is 13 residues long. V shed 8 bases and J shed 3 bases, with 11 bases lying between them. The CDR3 spells CASRDTNYNEQFF. DNA for the CDR3: TGTGCCAGCCGGGACACAAACTACAATGAGCAGTTCTTC. Combining the CDR3 with reference TRBV28 and TRBJ2-1 gives the whole variable domain DVKVTQSSRYLVKRTGEKVFLECVQDMDHENMFWYRQDPGLGLRLIYFSYDVKMKEKGDIPEGYSVSREKKERFSLILESASTNQTSMYLCASRDTNYNEQFFGPGTRLTVL.

The rearrangement joins TRBV9 to TRBJ2-7, with TRBD1 matching over 9 bases. The CDR3 has 15 amino acids. The V segment lost 4 bases and the J segment 1 base; nucleotides outside the gene matches: 6. Germline CDR1 is SGDLS and CDR2 is YYNGEE. The CDR3 protein is CASSPLGQGSYEQYV. The CDR3 coding sequence is TGTGCCAGCAGCCCGCTCGGACAGGGGTCCTACGAGCAGTACGTC.

V usage is TRBV28 and J usage is TRBJ1-2; 7 bases map to TRBD1. The germline V gene encodes CDR1 MDHEN and CDR2 SYDVKM. The CDR3 spans 15 residues. Unmatched junction bases numbered 11, after V lost 5 bases and J lost 5 bases. In DNA, the CDR3 is TGTGCCAGCAGTCCCTCCCGGACAGGCGCTTATGGCTACACCTTC. Translating it yields CASSPSRTGAYGYTF.

The V gene is TRBV18, the J gene TRBJ2-3, with D possibly TRBD1 on 6 matching bases. The CDR3 runs 15 residues. The V gene lost 4 bases and the J gene lost 4 bases, with 15 bases spanning the gap. Germline CDR1 KGHSH, CDR2 LQKENI. The CDR3 coding sequence is TGTGCCAGCTCACAAACCTCCTCAGGGGCAGATACGCAGTATTTT. Translated, it gives CASSQTSSGADTQYF.

The chain couples TRBV29-1 to TRBJ1-2; 7 nucleotides match TRBD1. The CDR3 is 13 residues long. The V gene's germline CDR1 is SQVTM and CDR2 ANQGSEA. With V trimmed by 6 bases and J by 6 bases, 10 bases remained unmatched. CDR3 protein: CSVDRERGHGYTF. As DNA, the CDR3 is TGCAGCGTAGACAGGGAAAGGGGCCATGGCTACACCTTC.

The chain employs TRBV9 and TRBJ1-2; 7 bases line up with TRBD1. With V trimmed by 3 bases and J by 4 bases, 9 bases remained unmatched. CDR1 is SGDLS and CDR2 is YYNGEE in the germline V gene. The CDR3 has 15 amino acids. The CDR3 protein is CASSEGADGAYGYTF. CDR3 nucleotides: TGTGCCAGCAGCGAGGGGGCCGACGGGGCCTATGGCTACACCTTC.